A single T cell receptor beta chain is shown here with its context. The data originate from a study of T cell responses to AZD1222 COVID-19 vaccine. The repertoire was sequenced with immunoSEQ multiplex PCR; TCRdb's copy has only in-frame clones and lacks some. The data show some 140,000 clones, about 92% seen once. This TCR came from an adult in good health. Sequencing was performed on peripheral blood, taken on day 0 of AZD1222 vaccination.

CDR3 coding DNA: TGTGCCAGCAGTTACCCCCCGGGAGCGGGAGGGGCCAGCTCCTACAATGAGCAGTTCTTC. Protein product: CASSYPPGAGGASSYNEQFF. The chain joins TRBV6-2 or TRBV6-3 to TRBJ2-1; 10 positions match TRBD2. The CDR3 has 20 amino acids. V lost 2 bases and J lost 0; bases outside the gene matches: 13. From germline, CDR1 is MNHEY and CDR2 SVGEGT.